The entry that follows covers one T cell receptor beta chain sequence. Antigen unknown. Trimming left V 2 bases short and J 0 bases short, with 6 bases between. The CDR3 is made up of 14 amino acids. Germline V gene data show CDR1 as MGHDK and CDR2 as SYGVNS. Profiling relied on immunoSEQ multiplex PCR, and the TCRdb table lists in-frame clones only, not all of them. Here the sample spans a few hundred thousand clones, 90% being singletons. The data originate from a study of Ad26.COV2.S vaccination and SARS-CoV-2 variants. Study conclusions and caveats: Responses of spike-specific T cells (both CD8+ and CD4+) reportedly showed substantial breadth after vaccination.

Treatment in this sample: around 19 received Ad26.COV2.S at low or high dose, single or two shots; roughly 5 received placebo; per-sample allocation not given. The samples date from day 63 after the first vaccine or placebo injection. This vaccine is an Ad26 vector that expresses the Wuhan-strain SARS-CoV-2 spike. The origin of this receptor is a person aged 18-60 years who received the Ad26.COV2.S COVID-19 vaccine or a placebo. V usage is TRBV25-1 and J usage is TRBJ2-3; no clear D gene. The specimen comprised peripheral blood, sampled in a trial of Ad26.COV2.S vaccine versus placebo. The CDR3 loop is CASSEDPSTDTQYF. CDR3 in DNA: TGTGCCAGCAGTGAAGACCCAAGCACAGATACGCAGTATTTT.